This is a list of T cell receptor beta chains from one sample in a study of CD8+CD57+ T cells in acquired aplastic anemia. MiXCR, run by TCRdb on the reads, gives a single entry per CDR3 protein. The sample lists over 200,000 distinct CDR3 sequences, around 60% seen once, with about 29% in the top ten. Sample: sorted CD4+, CD8+, or CD8+CD57+ T cells (not recorded which) from PBMCs. Source of these receptors: a human donor in good health. Both conserved end residues are part of each CDR3. Each record gives: CDR3 DNA, CDR3 protein, clone size, J gene, D gene, V gene. The D gene is left open where the match is weak. The listing skips clone size in some rows; elsewhere it reads once, few, many or a size class.

CDR3 DNA: TGCAGTGCGTCGGGGGGCGGGTCAGATACGCAGTATTTT
CDR3 protein: CSASGGGSDTQYF
clone size: NA
J gene: TRBJ2-3
D gene: NA
V gene: TRBV20-1

CDR3 DNA: TGTGCCAGCAGTTTATCTGGCTTAAGAGGACTAGCGGGAGGTAATGAGCAGTTCTTC
CDR3 protein: CASSLSGLRGLAGGNEQFF
clone size: NA
J gene: TRBJ2-1
D gene: TRBD2
V gene: TRBV12-3/TRBV12-4

CDR3 DNA: TGCAGCGATTGGGGACAGGGTTACGAGCAGTACTTC
CDR3 protein: CSDWGQGYEQYF
clone size: NA
J gene: TRBJ2-7
D gene: TRBD1
V gene: TRBV20-1

CDR3 DNA: TGTGCCAGCAGCGTACGGGTTGACTATGGCTACACCTTC
CDR3 protein: CASSVRVDYGYTF
clone size: NA
J gene: TRBJ1-2
D gene: NA
V gene: TRBV9

CDR3 DNA: TGCAGTGCTAGACGACTAGCCAAAAACATTCAGTACTTC
CDR3 protein: CSARRLAKNIQYF
clone size: NA
J gene: TRBJ2-4
D gene: NA
V gene: TRBV20-1

CDR3 DNA: TGTGCCAGCAGCCAAGAGGGAGACAGGATAACTCAAGAGACCCAGTACTTC
CDR3 protein: CASSQEGDRITQETQYF
clone size: NA
J gene: TRBJ2-5
D gene: NA
V gene: TRBV2

CDR3 DNA: TGTGCCAGCTGGCTGACTAGACAGGGGGCTAACTATGGCTACACCTTC
CDR3 protein: CASWLTRQGANYGYTF
clone size: many
J gene: TRBJ1-2
D gene: TRBD1
V gene: TRBV2

CDR3 DNA: TGTGCCAGCAGCGTAGGCGGAAGACCAGATCAGCCCCAGCATTTT
CDR3 protein: CASSVGGRPDQPQHF
clone size: many
J gene: TRBJ1-5
D gene: NA
V gene: TRBV9

CDR3 DNA: TGTGCCAGCAGCTCAGGGAGAAGACAAGGAGAGACCCAGTACTTC
CDR3 protein: CASSSGRRQGETQYF
clone size: NA
J gene: TRBJ2-5
D gene: NA
V gene: TRBV11-2

CDR3 DNA: TGCAGTGCTGCCGACAGAACCTACGAGCAGTACTTC
CDR3 protein: CSAADRTYEQYF
clone size: many
J gene: TRBJ2-7
D gene: NA
V gene: TRBV20-1

CDR3 DNA: TGTGCCAGCAGTTGGGGACTAGCGGCCACAGATACGCAGTATTTT
CDR3 protein: CASSWGLAATDTQYF
clone size: many
J gene: TRBJ2-3
D gene: TRBD2
V gene: TRBV6-5

CDR3 DNA: TGTGCCAGCAGTAGCCTGCAGGGGGGGACTAGCTATGGCTACACCTTC
CDR3 protein: CASSSLQGGTSYGYTF
clone size: NA
J gene: TRBJ1-2
D gene: TRBD1
V gene: TRBV2

CDR3 DNA: TGCAGTGCTAGCCCCAGGGAGCACAGTAGCACAGATACGCAGTATTTT
CDR3 protein: CSASPREHSSTDTQYF
clone size: NA
J gene: TRBJ2-3
D gene: NA
V gene: TRBV20-1

CDR3 DNA: TGTGCCAGCTGGGACAGGGGGACCAGCTCCTACGAGCAGTACTTC
CDR3 protein: CASWDRGTSSYEQYF
clone size: few
J gene: TRBJ2-7
D gene: TRBD1
V gene: TRBV27

CDR3 DNA: TGTGCCAGCTCACCACCGAACGGAAAATACAATGAGCAGTTCTTC
CDR3 protein: CASSPPNGKYNEQFF
clone size: NA
J gene: TRBJ2-1
D gene: NA
V gene: TRBV4-2

CDR3 DNA: TGTGCCAGCAGTCAGGATGGGGCAGGTGGCTACACCTTC
CDR3 protein: CASSQDGAGGYTF
clone size: NA
J gene: TRBJ1-2
D gene: NA
V gene: TRBV7-8

CDR3 DNA: TGTGCCAGCAGCCGCGGGCTAGCGGGACGCCAAGAGACCCAGTACTTC
CDR3 protein: CASSRGLAGRQETQYF
clone size: NA
J gene: TRBJ2-5
D gene: TRBD2
V gene: TRBV7-9

CDR3 DNA: TGTGCCACCAGCGCAGACAGGGATCCTGAGCAGTTCTTC
CDR3 protein: CATSADRDPEQFF
clone size: NA
J gene: TRBJ2-1
D gene: TRBD1
V gene: TRBV15

CDR3 DNA: TGTGCCACCAGCAGAGATCTCGGGGTGGGGGCCAACGTCCTGACTTTC
CDR3 protein: CATSRDLGVGANVLTF
clone size: NA
J gene: TRBJ2-6
D gene: NA
V gene: TRBV15

CDR3 DNA: TGTGCCAGCAGTTACGACCCAAGGGCTGAAGCTTTCTTT
CDR3 protein: CASSYDPRAEAFF
clone size: NA
J gene: TRBJ1-1
D gene: NA
V gene: TRBV6-5

CDR3 DNA: TGTGCCATCAGTAAGTCTGGAGCGGTCCAAGAGACCCAGTACTTC
CDR3 protein: CAISKSGAVQETQYF
clone size: NA
J gene: TRBJ2-5
D gene: NA
V gene: TRBV10-3

CDR3 DNA: TGCAGTGCGCCCCGACAGGGGGCGAGCACTGAAGCTTTCTTT
CDR3 protein: CSAPRQGASTEAFF
clone size: once
J gene: TRBJ1-1
D gene: TRBD1
V gene: TRBV20-1

CDR3 DNA: TGTGCCAGCACGTCGGGTTATAGCTCCTACGAGCAGTACTTC
CDR3 protein: CASTSGYSSYEQYF
clone size: NA
J gene: TRBJ2-7
D gene: NA
V gene: TRBV7-2

CDR3 DNA: TGCAGTGCAATGGCGCGACTAGGGACAGATACGCAGTATTTT
CDR3 protein: CSAMARLGTDTQYF
clone size: few
J gene: TRBJ2-3
D gene: NA
V gene: TRBV20-1

CDR3 DNA: TGTGCCAGCAGGAACCCGGGACAGGGAGAAAAACTGTTTTTT
CDR3 protein: CASRNPGQGEKLFF
clone size: NA
J gene: TRBJ1-4
D gene: TRBD1
V gene: TRBV27

CDR3 DNA: TGTGCCAGCATGAGGAGGGGCTCCCCCGGGGAGCTGTTTTTT
CDR3 protein: CASMRRGSPGELFF
clone size: many
J gene: TRBJ2-2
D gene: NA
V gene: TRBV7-9

CDR3 DNA: TGTGCCAGCAGCGTAAGGGACCGGCCCTCCTACGAGCAGTACTTC
CDR3 protein: CASSVRDRPSYEQYF
clone size: many
J gene: TRBJ2-7
D gene: NA
V gene: TRBV7-9

CDR3 DNA: TGTGCCAGCAGTTACCTCCTAGCGGGGGAACAAGAGACCCAGTACTTC
CDR3 protein: CASSYLLAGEQETQYF
clone size: many
J gene: TRBJ2-5
D gene: TRBD2
V gene: TRBV6-6

CDR3 DNA: TGCAGCGTAGCACCCCTAGCGGACGAGCAGTACTTC
CDR3 protein: CSVAPLADEQYF
clone size: NA
J gene: TRBJ2-7
D gene: TRBD2
V gene: TRBV29-1

CDR3 DNA: TGTGCCTCCCCCAAAGATACGCAGTATTTT
CDR3 protein: CASPKDTQYF
clone size: NA
J gene: TRBJ2-3
D gene: NA
V gene: TRBV24-1

CDR3 DNA: TGTGCCAGCAGTCCCTGGACAGCCTCCTACGAGCAGTACTTC
CDR3 protein: CASSPWTASYEQYF
clone size: many
J gene: TRBJ2-7
D gene: NA
V gene: TRBV27

CDR3 DNA: TGTGCCAGTAGTATGCTTACCGGGACAAAAAATTCACCCCTCCACTTT
CDR3 protein: CASSMLTGTKNSPLHF
clone size: NA
J gene: TRBJ1-6
D gene: NA
V gene: TRBV19

CDR3 DNA: TGCGCGGGGGCAGATATGAATGAAAAACTGTTTTTT
CDR3 protein: CAGADMNEKLFF
clone size: NA
J gene: TRBJ1-4
D gene: NA
V gene: TRBV20-1

CDR3 DNA: TGCAGTGCTAGAGGGGCGGGAGGGCGCGAGCAGTACTTC
CDR3 protein: CSARGAGGREQYF
clone size: few
J gene: TRBJ2-7
D gene: TRBD2
V gene: TRBV20-1

CDR3 DNA: TGTGCCAGCAGTTGGGGGGCAGCTGGCTACACCTTC
CDR3 protein: CASSWGAAGYTF
clone size: NA
J gene: TRBJ1-2
D gene: NA
V gene: TRBV25-1

CDR3 DNA: TGCAGCGTTGTGGGCACTGAAGCTTTCTTT
CDR3 protein: CSVVGTEAFF
clone size: NA
J gene: TRBJ1-1
D gene: NA
V gene: TRBV29-1

CDR3 DNA: TGCAGCGTTGTCGGGGGGCCGGGGTCCTACGAGCAGTACTTC
CDR3 protein: CSVVGGPGSYEQYF
clone size: few
J gene: TRBJ2-7
D gene: NA
V gene: TRBV29-1

CDR3 DNA: TGTGCCAGCAGTTCGGACAGCGGTTCCTACGAGCAGTACTTC
CDR3 protein: CASSSDSGSYEQYF
clone size: many
J gene: TRBJ2-7
D gene: NA
V gene: TRBV27

CDR3 DNA: TGTGCCAGCAGTTACCCAGTTGACTCCTATAATTCACCCCTCCACTTT
CDR3 protein: CASSYPVDSYNSPLHF
clone size: many
J gene: TRBJ1-6
D gene: NA
V gene: TRBV6-6

CDR3 DNA: TGTGCCAGCAGTTCCCTCTCGACACCCACCTACGAGCAGTACTTC
CDR3 protein: CASSSLSTPTYEQYF
clone size: NA
J gene: TRBJ2-7
D gene: NA
V gene: TRBV28

CDR3 DNA: TGTGCCAGTAGTGTCGGGACAGTATATGGCTACACCTTC
CDR3 protein: CASSVGTVYGYTF
clone size: NA
J gene: TRBJ1-2
D gene: TRBD1
V gene: TRBV19

CDR3 DNA: TGCGCCAGCAGCCAACTACTAGCGGGGTCCTACGAGCAGTACTTC
CDR3 protein: CASSQLLAGSYEQYF
clone size: NA
J gene: TRBJ2-7
D gene: TRBD2
V gene: TRBV4-3

CDR3 DNA: TGTGCCAGCAGCTCCTCGGGGGGGCAAGATACGCAGTATTTT
CDR3 protein: CASSSSGGQDTQYF
clone size: NA
J gene: TRBJ2-3
D gene: TRBD2
V gene: TRBV7-3

CDR3 DNA: TGCAGCGTTGAAGGTTCGCAAGGGAAAGCCTACGAGCAGTACTTC
CDR3 protein: CSVEGSQGKAYEQYF
clone size: many
J gene: TRBJ2-7
D gene: NA
V gene: TRBV29-1

CDR3 DNA: TGTGCCAGCAGTCTCCTTCTCGGAGAACTCTCCTACGAGCAGTACTTC
CDR3 protein: CASSLLLGELSYEQYF
clone size: NA
J gene: TRBJ2-7
D gene: NA
V gene: TRBV7-3

CDR3 DNA: TGTGCCAGCAGTGCCGGACAGGGGGCAACGGGGTCACCCCTCCACTTT
CDR3 protein: CASSAGQGATGSPLHF
clone size: NA
J gene: TRBJ1-6
D gene: TRBD1
V gene: TRBV7-8

CDR3 DNA: TGTGCCAGCAGCGTGAAGGGGTTTGGCTACACCTTC
CDR3 protein: CASSVKGFGYTF
clone size: NA
J gene: TRBJ1-2
D gene: NA
V gene: TRBV5-6

CDR3 DNA: TGTGCCAGCAGCGTAATAGCGGGAGTCACAGATACGCAGTATTTT
CDR3 protein: CASSVIAGVTDTQYF
clone size: NA
J gene: TRBJ2-3
D gene: TRBD2
V gene: TRBV7-8

CDR3 DNA: TGTGCCAGTACAACGGCTCACTATGGCTACACCTTC
CDR3 protein: CASTTAHYGYTF
clone size: NA
J gene: TRBJ1-2
D gene: NA
V gene: TRBV19

CDR3 DNA: TGTGCCAGCAGTTACATCTGGGGCAATCAGCCCCAGCATTTT
CDR3 protein: CASSYIWGNQPQHF
clone size: many
J gene: TRBJ1-5
D gene: NA
V gene: TRBV6-2/TRBV6-3

CDR3 DNA: TGCAGTGCTCGCTGGGACAGGGGGCTTGAAAAACTGTTTTTT
CDR3 protein: CSARWDRGLEKLFF
clone size: NA
J gene: TRBJ1-4
D gene: TRBD1
V gene: TRBV20-1

CDR3 DNA: TGCAGTGCTAGAGTAGGGACGGGGAATGAAAAACTGTTTTTT
CDR3 protein: CSARVGTGNEKLFF
clone size: NA
J gene: TRBJ1-4
D gene: NA
V gene: TRBV20-1

CDR3 DNA: TGTGCCAGCAGTGAACGCTCTGGGGCCAACGTCCTGACTTTC
CDR3 protein: CASSERSGANVLTF
clone size: many
J gene: TRBJ2-6
D gene: NA
V gene: TRBV6-1

CDR3 DNA: TGCGCCAGCAAATCCGACAGCCAAGAAGCTTTCTTT
CDR3 protein: CASKSDSQEAFF
clone size: NA
J gene: TRBJ1-1
D gene: NA
V gene: TRBV10-2